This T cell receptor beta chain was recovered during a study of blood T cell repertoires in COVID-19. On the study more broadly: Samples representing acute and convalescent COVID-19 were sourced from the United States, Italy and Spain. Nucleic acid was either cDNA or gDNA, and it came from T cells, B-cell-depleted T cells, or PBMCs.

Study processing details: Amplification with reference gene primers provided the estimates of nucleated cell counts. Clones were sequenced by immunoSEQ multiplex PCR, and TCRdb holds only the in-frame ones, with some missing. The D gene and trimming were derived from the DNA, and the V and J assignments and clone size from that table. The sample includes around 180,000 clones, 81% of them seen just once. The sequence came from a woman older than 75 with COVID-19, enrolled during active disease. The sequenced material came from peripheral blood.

CDR3 nucleotide sequence: TGTGCCAGCAGCTTTCCAGGCTATGGCTACACCTTC. Its protein product is CASSFPGYGYTF. The J gene is TRBJ1-2, the V gene TRBV7-2, with unresolved D. Looked up from germline, CDR1 is SGHTA and CDR2 is FQGNSA. V lost 3 bases to trimming and J lost 4 bases, with 6 bases between them. This CDR3 has 12 residues.